This TCR beta chain was recovered during a study of T cell responses to AZD1222 COVID-19 vaccine. Study results and limitations: Donors were largely white British and mainly female; clonal diversity was possibly underestimated.

The study pooled second doses at about 4 or about 12 weeks. The assay was immunoSEQ multiplex PCR, and TCRdb's table has in-frame clones only and misses some. The profile shows 100,000 to 120,000 clones, about 90% of them singletons. V dropped 6 bases and J dropped 4 bases, with 10 bases sitting between them. This CDR3 spans 13 amino acids. Germline CDR1 LNHNV, CDR2 YYDKDF (reference sequence). A note on this clone: As yet, its antigen is unknown.

The TCR comes from an adult who received the AZD1222 COVID-19 vaccine. The chain employs TRBV15 and TRBJ1-5, with D maybe TRBD1 (5 bases). This specimen was peripheral blood, taken 28 days after the second AZD1222 dose. The CDR3 region has the DNA TGTGCCACCAGGCCGTCAGGGAATCAGCCCCAGCATTTT. Protein sequence: CATRPSGNQPQHF. Full variable domain (remainder filled in from reference TRBV15 and TRBJ1-5): DAMVIQNPRYQVTQFGKPVTLSCSQTLNHNVMYWYQQKSSQAPKLLFHYYDKDFNNEADTPDNFQSRRPNTSFCFLDIRSPGLGDTAMYLCATRPSGNQPQHFGDGTRLSIL.